This T cell receptor beta chain was retrieved from a study of blood T cells in healthy people across ages. Overall study findings and caveats: Naive T cell percentage and TCR beta diversity correlated strongly. Diversity of TCR beta per million T cells declined in a roughly linear way with age.

A remark on this clonotype: Its antigen is as yet unknown.

The germline V gene encodes CDR1 SGHRS and CDR2 YFSETQ. The V segment lost 4 bases and the J segment 5 bases; nucleotides outside the gene matches: 6. This CDR3 contains 14 residues. Donors gave around 10 milliliters of peripheral blood apiece. Primed by a sample-barcoded 5' primer and a J-beta primer mix, a second PCR proceeded for about 6 to 11 cycles. With 12 random nucleotides, a template-switch adaptor tagged each individual cDNA molecule. MiXCR was run by TCRdb on the 5' RACE reads, yielding one entry per CDR3 protein. The sample has 1.5 million or so distinct CDR3 sequences; approximately 39% are singletons.

The sequenced sample consisted of blood. The chain combines TRBV5-1 with TRBJ2-7, with 10 bases lining up with TRBD2. This sequence was found in a woman under 30 in good health. CDR3 protein: CASSPSGSQHEQYF. The DNA for the CDR3 is TGCGCCAGCAGCCCTAGCGGGAGTCAACACGAGCAGTACTTC.